One sample yielded the 2 T cell receptor beta chains listed below, sequenced in a study of preoperative IRX-2 immunotherapy in early breast cancer (dated by TCRdb to the late 2010s). The treatment or condition label of this sample denotes: preoperative locoregional IRX-2 cytokine immunotherapy. The protocol used for the library was the immunoSEQ multiplex PCR assay. TCRdb obtained this table from immuneACCESS and retained in-frame rearrangements with V and J assigned. These tables miss some clones; where compared with another copy, unresolved V genes account for less than half of the shortfall, and the remainder is unexplained. For this sample the table gives 25,000 to 30,000 clones, of which roughly 90% were detected only once. The leading ten clones occupy around 8.9% of the sample. The sample was acquired from a patient treated with IRX-2 immunotherapy. The source of these receptors is a human donor with breast cancer.

This chain links TRBV7-9 with TRBJ1-3; unclear D gene. Germline CDR1 is SEHNR and CDR2 is FQNEAQ (reference sequence). CDR3 size: 13 residues. V shed 5 bases and J shed 4 bases, with 9 bases lying between them. The CDR3 protein is CASSGSVGNTIYF. The CDR3 nucleotides read TGTGCCAGCAGCGGGAGTGTGGGAAACACCATATATTTT.

The count of this clone is one. V is TRBV30 and J is TRBJ2-1, with D possibly being TRBD1 (6 bases). The V end was cut by 0 bases, the J end by 9 bases, with 9 bases between. The germline gives CDR1 GTSNPN, CDR2 SVGIG (reference sequence). CDR3 length equals 12 residues. As DNA, the CDR3 is TGTGCCTGGAGTGTGGGGGCGGGTGAGCAGTTCTTC. This encodes CAWSVGAGEQFF.